This TCR beta chain was documented in a study of T-cell memory formation after mild COVID-19. Trimming shortened V by 3 bases and J by 2 bases, and 12 bases separated the two germline ends. Germline V gives CDR1 LGHNA, CDR2 YSLEER. The CDR3 length is 15 residues. MiXCR was run by TCRdb on the 5' RACE reads, yielding one entry per CDR3 protein. The sample has approximately 560,000 distinct CDR3 sequences; 17% are singletons. Source material: PBMCs or a T cell subset sorted from them (not recorded which). The V gene is TRBV4-3, the J gene TRBJ2-3; D may be TRBD2 (6 bases). The clonotype was recovered from an adult woman who had mild COVID-19 (a few samples of this study predate the infection). Cell type and time point are not known. DNA of the CDR3: TGCGCCAGCAGCCAGGGGGGAGCCTCCACAGATACGCAGTATTTT. It codes for CASSQGGASTDTQYF.